Listed below are T cell receptor beta chains from one sample, sequenced in a study of OX40 agonist ivuxolimab in advanced cancers. Sequenced by immunoSEQ multiplex PCR; TCRdb stores in-frame clones only, minus some. The sample lists 72,000 or so clones, almost 90% seen once, with under 1% in the top ten. The sample was CD4+ or CD8+ T cells sorted from blood, taken in a trial of the OX40 agonist ivuxolimab. The receptors derive from an adult with an advanced solid tumor such as melanoma, head and neck, liver or kidney cancer. Both conserved end residues are part of each CDR3.

>TRBV9
CASSATDRLNEKLFF
>TRBV28
CASSFVLSGGYNEQFF
>TRBV6-5
CASGDHSMTDGYTF
>TRBV21-1
CASSTGQEETQYF
>TRBV5-1
CASSPGLVGDTQYF
>TRBV7-9
CAGSFPRGAGGTSYNEQFF
>TRBV21-1
CASSKEDRESGMNTEAFF
>TRBV28
CASCLGVAGINEQFF
>TRBV6-6
CATRTGAGTYEQYF
>TRBV18
CASSEQGATGANVLTF
>TRBV6-5
CASGGVLQAETQYF
>TRBV10-3
CAISELASYEQYF
>TRBV10-3
CAISDGTSGANEQFF
>TRBV10-3
CAISFRDRGVVEQFF
>TRBV7-8
CASSRAHRGPDPFF